This T cell receptor (beta chain) comes out of a study of T cell responses to AZD1222 COVID-19 vaccine. Study-wide findings and caveats: The study sampled repertoires only after the peak T cell response. Just six AZD1222 recipients were seropositive at baseline.

In regard to this clone: Its antigen is currently unknown.

Assay used: immunoSEQ multiplex PCR; TCRdb lists only in-frame clones, some missing. The data show roughly 53,000 clones, approximately 85% seen once. The CDR3 is 14 residues long. V was pared by 3 bases and J by 2 bases, with 2 bases of the junction left unmatched. The V gene's germline CDR1 is MNHEY and CDR2 SVGEGT. The material sequenced was peripheral blood, taken on day 0 of MenACWY control vaccination. V is TRBV6-2 or TRBV6-3 and J is TRBJ2-3; 7 nucleotides align to TRBD2. The receptor's source is an adult in good health. CDR3 sequence reads: CASSYGLDTDTQYF. The CDR3, as DNA: TGTGCCAGCAGTTATGGACTAGACACAGATACGCAGTATTTT.